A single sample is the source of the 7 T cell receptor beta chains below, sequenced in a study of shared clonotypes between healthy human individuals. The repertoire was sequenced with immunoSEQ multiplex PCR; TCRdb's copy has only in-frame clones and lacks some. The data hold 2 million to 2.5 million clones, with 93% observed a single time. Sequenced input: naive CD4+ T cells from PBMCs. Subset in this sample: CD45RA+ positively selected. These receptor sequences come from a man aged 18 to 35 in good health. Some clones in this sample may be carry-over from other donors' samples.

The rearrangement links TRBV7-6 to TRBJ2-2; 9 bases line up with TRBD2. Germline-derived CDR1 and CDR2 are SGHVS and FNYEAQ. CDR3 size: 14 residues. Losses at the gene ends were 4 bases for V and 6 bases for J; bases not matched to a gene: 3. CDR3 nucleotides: TGTGCCAGCAGCTCGCAGCGGGAGGCCGGGGAGCTGTTTTTT. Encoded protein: CASSSQREAGELFF.

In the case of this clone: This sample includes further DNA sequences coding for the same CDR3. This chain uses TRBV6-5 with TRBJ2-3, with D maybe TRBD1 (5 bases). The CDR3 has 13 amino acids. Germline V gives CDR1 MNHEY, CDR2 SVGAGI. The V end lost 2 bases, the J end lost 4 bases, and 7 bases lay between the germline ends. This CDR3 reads CASSYGRADTQYF. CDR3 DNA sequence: TGTGCCAGCAGTTACGGCAGGGCAGATACGCAGTATTTT.

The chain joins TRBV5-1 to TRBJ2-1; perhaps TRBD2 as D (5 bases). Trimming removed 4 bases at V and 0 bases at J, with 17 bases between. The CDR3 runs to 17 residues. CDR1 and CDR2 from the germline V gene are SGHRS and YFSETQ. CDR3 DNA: TGCGCCAGCAGCCGGGCGGGCGGGCCATTCTCCTACAATGAGCAGTTCTTC. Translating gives CASSRAGGPFSYNEQFF.

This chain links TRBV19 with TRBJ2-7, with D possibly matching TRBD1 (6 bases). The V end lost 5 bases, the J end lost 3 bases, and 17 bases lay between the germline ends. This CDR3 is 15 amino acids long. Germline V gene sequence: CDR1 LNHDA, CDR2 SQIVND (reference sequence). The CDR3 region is CASSLVWDTNYEQYF. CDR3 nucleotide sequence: TGTGCCAGTAGTCTTGTTTGGGACACTAACTACGAGCAGTACTTC.

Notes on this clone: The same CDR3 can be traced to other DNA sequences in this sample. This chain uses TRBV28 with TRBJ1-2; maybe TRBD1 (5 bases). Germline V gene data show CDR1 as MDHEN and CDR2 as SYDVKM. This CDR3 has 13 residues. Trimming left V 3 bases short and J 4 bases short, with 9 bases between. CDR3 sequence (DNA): TGTGCCAGCAGTTTTAGGGGCGGCTATGGCTACACCTTC. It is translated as CASSFRGGYGYTF.

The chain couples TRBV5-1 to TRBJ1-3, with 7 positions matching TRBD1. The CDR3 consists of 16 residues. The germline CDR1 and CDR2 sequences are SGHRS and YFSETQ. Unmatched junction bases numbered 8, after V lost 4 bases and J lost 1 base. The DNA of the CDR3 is TGCGCCAGCAGCGCCGGAACAGGGGATTCTGGAAACACCATATATTTT. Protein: CASSAGTGDSGNTIYF.

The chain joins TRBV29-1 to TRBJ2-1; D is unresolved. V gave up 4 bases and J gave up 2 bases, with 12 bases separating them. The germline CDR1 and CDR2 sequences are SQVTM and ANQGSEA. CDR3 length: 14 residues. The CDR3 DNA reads TGCAGCGTTGCCCCGGGCTATACCTACAATGAGCAGTTCTTC. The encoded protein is CSVAPGYTYNEQFF.